This TCR beta chain was identified during a study of glioma-infiltrating T cells. Using RNA template, CDR3s of TCR alpha and beta were amplified with iRepertoire arm-PCR. Each CDR3 protein gets one entry after TCRdb re-called the multiplex PCR reads with MiXCR. Of over 80,000 distinct CDR3 sequences listed, around 37% are singletons. This clonotype was detected many times. The V end lost 0 bases, the J end lost 8 bases, and 5 bases lay between the germline ends. CDR1 is LGHDT and CDR2 is YNNKEL in the germline V gene (reference sequence). The CDR3 length is 12 residues. The gene calls are TRBV3-1 and TRBJ2-1; D is ambiguous. This TCR derives from a human donor with low-grade glioma or glioblastoma, undergoing nonglioma brain surgery, or in good health (not recorded which). Source material: glioma tissue, nonneoplastic brain tissue, or PBMCs (not recorded which). CDR3 nucleotide sequence: TGTGCCAGCAGCCAAGATGAGGATGAGCAGTTCTTC. This sequence encodes CASSQDEDEQFF.